The present T cell receptor beta chain was sequenced within a study of blood T cell repertoires in COVID-19. Turning to the study itself: Whether acute or convalescent, the COVID-19 samples came from the United States, Italy and Spain. T cells, B-cell-depleted T cells, or PBMCs provided the cDNA or gDNA that served as material.

Per the study methods: Amplified reference gene primers provided the basis for estimating nucleated cell counts. Sequenced by immunoSEQ multiplex PCR; TCRdb stores in-frame clones only, minus some. V and J calls plus clone size are reproduced from that table; the DNA served to infer D and trimming. The sample includes roughly 200,000 clones, 75% to 90% of them seen just once. V lost 7 bases and J lost 6; bases outside the gene matches: 6. CDR3 length: 14 residues. CDR1 is SGHAT and CDR2 is FQNNGV in the germline V gene. Sequenced: peripheral blood. This clonotype was obtained from a human donor with active or convalescent COVID-19. The donor label of this sample is uncertain. The V call is TRBV11-2, the J call TRBJ2-2, with 9 bases fitting TRBD2. CDR3 sequence reads: CASTPLAGAGELFF. The CDR3 nucleotides read TGTGCCAGCACACCCTTAGCGGGGGCCGGGGAGCTGTTTTTT. The whole variable domain, remainder taken from reference TRBV11-2 and TRBJ2-2, is EAGVAQSPRYKIIEKRQSVAFWCNPISGHATLYWYQQILGQGPKLLIQFQNNGVVDDSQLPKDRFSAERLKGVDSTLKIQPAKLEDSAVYLCASTPLAGAGELFFGEGSRLTVL.